The 9 T cell receptor beta chains presented below share a single source sample, sequenced in a study of blood T cell repertoires in COVID-19. Assay used: immunoSEQ multiplex PCR; TCRdb lists only in-frame clones, some missing. The table records tens of thousands of clones, about four fifths of them present only once. The specimen was peripheral blood. Receptors were obtained from an elderly woman with acute or convalescent COVID-19.

The chain couples TRBV5-1 to TRBJ1-2; D call uncertain. Germline CDR1 SGHRS, CDR2 YFSETQ. Trimming removed 3 bases at V and 3 bases at J, with 18 bases between. The CDR3 totals 16 residues. The CDR3 DNA is TGCGCCAGCAGCTCCCACGATACTACAGCGGACTATGGCTACACCTTC. Its protein product is CASSSHDTTADYGYTF.

A few counts support this clone. The chain recombines TRBV5-1 with TRBJ2-1; TRBD2 agrees at 11 bases. V dropped 4 bases and J dropped 6; count of bases not matched to a gene: 12. The germline CDR1 and CDR2 sequences are SGHRS and YFSETQ. The CDR3 contains 17 residues. The CDR3: CASSVISGGAGGNEQFF. In nucleotides, the CDR3 is TGCGCCAGCAGCGTCATTAGCGGGGGGGCCGGCGGCAATGAGCAGTTCTTC.

This chain links TRBV6-5 with TRBJ2-7, with 9 bases that match TRBD1. With V trimmed by 8 bases and J by 6 bases, 8 bases remained unmatched. Germline CDR1 is MNHEY and CDR2 is SVGAGI. CDR3 length: 13 amino acids. The CDR3 protein is CASSRDRAGEQYF. DNA for the CDR3: TGTGCCAGCTCCCGGGACAGGGCAGGCGAGCAGTACTTC.

The chain uses TRBV5-1 and TRBJ1-2; 7 nucleotides agree with TRBD1. V shed 4 bases and J 2 bases; nucleotides not matched to a gene: 8. The germline V gene has CDR1 SGHRS and CDR2 YFSETQ. This CDR3 is built from 15 residues. In nucleotides, the CDR3 is TGCGCCAGCAGCCCGGGGACAGTTCAGAACTATGGCTACACCTTC. Translation: CASSPGTVQNYGYTF.

The chain uses TRBV6-5 and TRBJ2-7; 8 positions match TRBD1. J was trimmed by 3 bases and V by 2 bases; bases with no gene match: 6. The CDR3 has 15 amino acids. Per germline, CDR1 MNHEY and CDR2 SVGAGI. CDR3 sequence (DNA): TGTGCCAGCAGTTACGGACAGGGTAGGATCTACGAGCAGTACTTC. Its translation: CASSYGQGRIYEQYF.

This clone was counted between two and nine times. The V gene is TRBV6-6, the J gene TRBJ1-2, with 10 bases that match TRBD1. The CDR3 totals 17 residues. Trimming took 5 bases from V and 4 from J; bases not matched to a gene: 13. Germline V CDR1 and CDR2: MNHNY, SVGAGI (reference sequence). In nucleotides, the CDR3 is TGTGCCAGCAGTCAGAGGACCGGGACAGGGGCCTTCTATGGCTACACCTTC. This encodes CASSQRTGTGAFYGYTF.

The chain combines TRBV6-5 with TRBJ1-4; D remains ambiguous. The ends were cut back, 5 bases at V and 5 bases at J, with 9 bases in the middle. The germline V gene encodes CDR1 MNHEY and CDR2 SVGAGI. The CDR3 has 13 amino acids. The DNA of the CDR3 is TGTGCCAGCAGTCGAGGCGTGAATGAAAAACTGTTTTTT. As protein: CASSRGVNEKLFF.

This clone appeared once. The J gene is TRBJ1-1, the V gene TRBV7-9; 9 nucleotides line up with TRBD1. In germline, CDR1 is SEHNR, CDR2 FQNEAQ (reference sequence). J gave up 3 bases and V 6 bases, and 11 bases lay outside the gene matches. The CDR3 extends over 16 amino acids. The CDR3 reads CASRFTYRGRDTEAFF. The CDR3 DNA reads TGTGCCAGCAGATTTACCTACAGGGGGCGGGACACTGAAGCTTTCTTT.

This clone is deemed large. This rearrangement joins TRBV6-5 to TRBJ1-2; 8 bases line up with TRBD1. This CDR3 spans 15 amino acids. V was clipped by 0 bases and J by 4 bases; unmatched bases: 4. Per the germline V gene, CDR1 is MNHEY and CDR2 is SVGAGI. CDR3 amino acids: CASSYSDRASYGYTF. CDR3 in DNA: TGTGCCAGCAGTTACTCGGACAGGGCTTCCTATGGCTACACCTTC.